These 15 T cell receptor beta chains were all obtained from the same sample, sequenced in a study of chemoradiotherapy in HPV16-positive cancers (dated by TCRdb to between 2021 and 2024). To prepare the library, the immunoSEQ multiplex PCR assay was applied. Held by TCRdb, this immuneACCESS table contains in-frame sequences only and omits some clones. Under half of the omission traces to an unresolved V gene where checked; the cause of the rest is unknown. For this sample the table gives 30,000 or so clones, of which approximately 89% were detected only once. The ten largest clones take up around 5% of the sample. The specimen comprised blood, sampled from a patient who underwent chemoradiotherapy. The origin of the receptors is a human donor with HPV-associated anogenital cancer.

The chain recombines TRBV6-6 with TRBJ2-1; D is unclear. The CDR3 runs 13 residues. The germline CDR1 and CDR2 sequences are MNHNY and SVGAGI (reference sequence). The V end was cut by 0 bases, the J end by 8 bases, with 8 bases between. The CDR3 nucleotides read TGTGCCAGCAGTTACTCCCAATGGGATGAGCAGTTCTTC. Its translation: CASSYSQWDEQFF.

The CDR3 region is CSARKGQGNINTEAFF. As DNA, the CDR3 is TGCAGCGCTCGGAAGGGACAGGGTAATATTAACACTGAAGCTTTCTTT. This chain links TRBV29-1 with TRBJ1-1; 9 bases are a match to TRBD1. V lost 7 bases and J lost 2; bases outside the gene matches: 14. The CDR3 totals 16 residues. Germline CDR1 SQVTM, CDR2 ANQGSEA.

In nucleotides, the CDR3 is TGTGCCACCAGCGTCACTAGCACAGATACGCAGTATTTT. Its protein is CATSVTSTDTQYF. The chain employs TRBV15 and TRBJ2-3; unclear D gene. Germline CDR1 and CDR2: LNHNV and YYDKDF (reference sequence). The CDR3 length is 13 residues. Trimming left V 5 bases short and J 0 bases short, with 6 bases between.

The V gene is TRBV9, the J gene TRBJ1-1; no clear D gene. This CDR3 is 18 amino acids long. The germline CDR1 and CDR2 sequences are SGDLS and YYNGEE. Between the trimmed V and J ends, which lost 4 bases and 2 bases, there was a span of 24 bases. The CDR3 DNA is TGTGCCAGCAGCCCCCACCTAGGAGAGAAGTCGACCAACACTGAAGCTTTCTTT. Its translation: CASSPHLGEKSTNTEAFF.

The chain recombines TRBV16 with TRBJ1-1; D remains ambiguous. There are 14 residues in the CDR3. V dropped 0 bases and J dropped 2 bases, with 7 bases sitting between them. Germline CDR1 is KGHSY and CDR2 is FQNENV. The CDR3 region is CASSQSPGNTEAFF. CDR3 DNA: TGTGCCAGCAGCCAATCACCGGGTAACACTGAAGCTTTCTTT.

This chain links TRBV28 with TRBJ2-6, with D unresolved. The germline V gene encodes CDR1 MDHEN and CDR2 SYDVKM. Trimming took off 6 bases at V and 1 base at J, with 13 bases between the two ends. There are 16 residues in the CDR3. In nucleotides, the CDR3 is TGTGCCAGCAGCCTTATGCAAGGGTCTGGGGCCAACGTCCTGACTTTC. Encoded protein: CASSLMQGSGANVLTF. The entire variable domain, with the rest obtained from reference TRBV28 and TRBJ2-6, is as follows: DVKVTQSSRYLVKRTGEKVFLECVQDMDHENMFWYRQDPGLGLRLIYFSYDVKMKEKGDIPEGYSVSREKKERFSLILESASTNQTSMYLCASSLMQGSGANVLTFGAGSRLTVL.

The chain couples TRBV2 to TRBJ1-3, with D uncertain. The germline CDR1 and CDR2 sequences are SNHLY and FYNNEI. This CDR3 has 14 amino acids. Trimming took 4 bases from V and 0 from J, leaving 7 bases between them. DNA for the CDR3: TGTGCCAGCAGTGCTAGGTACTCTGGAAACACCATATATTTT. It specifies CASSARYSGNTIYF.

This clone was detected only once. The chain's CDR3 is CASGTGGSSTGELFF. The CDR3 DNA reads as TGTGCCAGTGGCACGGGGGGCTCGAGCACCGGGGAGCTGTTTTTT. J is TRBJ2-2 and V is TRBV28; D perhaps matches TRBD2 (7 bases). V lost 9 bases and J lost 4, with 18 bases in between. The CDR3 loop spans 15 amino acids. The V gene's germline CDR1 is MDHEN and CDR2 SYDVKM.

This chain connects TRBV10-1 to TRBJ2-1; D not resolved. CDR1 is WNHNN, CDR2 SYGVQD, per germline (reference sequence). The CDR3 has 15 amino acids. Trimming stripped 3 bases from V and 6 bases from J, with 15 bases between. The CDR3 here is CASSDPRAPPNEQFF. The CDR3, as DNA: TGCGCCAGCAGTGACCCAAGGGCCCCACCCAATGAGCAGTTCTTC.

The chain carries TRBV5-6 and TRBJ1-2, with TRBD1 as a possible D gene (6 bases). Trimming left V 4 bases short and J 0 bases short, with 16 bases between. This CDR3 is 16 amino acids long. The germline CDR1 and CDR2 sequences are SGHDT and YYEEEE. The CDR3 here is CASSIPGTQANYGYTF. CDR3 nucleotide sequence: TGTGCCAGCAGCATCCCCGGGACACAAGCTAACTATGGCTACACCTTC.

The chain joins TRBV2 to TRBJ2-2, with D maybe TRBD1 (6 bases). CDR1 and CDR2 (germline): SNHLY, FYNNEI. Trimming took off 10 bases at V and 1 base at J, with 13 bases between the two ends. There are 14 residues in the CDR3. The CDR3 DNA sequence: TGTGCCAAAAACAGGGAGATGAACACCGGGGAGCTGTTTTTT. It yields the protein CAKNREMNTGELFF.

J is TRBJ1-5 and V is TRBV10-3, with 8 bases aligning to TRBD1. Germline V gene lookup returns CDR1 ENHRY and CDR2 SYGVKD. The CDR3 runs 13 residues. V lost 10 bases and J lost 5; bases outside the gene matches: 7. CDR3 bases: TGTGCCACCCAGGGGGCAGGCGATCAGCCCCAGCATTTT. Translation: CATQGAGDQPQHF.

J is TRBJ1-2 and V is TRBV28; D gene uncertain. The germline V gene has CDR1 MDHEN and CDR2 SYDVKM. The CDR3 is 15 residues long. Trimming took off 3 bases at V and 4 bases at J, with 15 bases between the two ends. For the CDR3, the DNA is TGTGCCAGCAGTTTTAGGGTTATCCCCCCCTATGGCTACACCTTC. Encoded protein: CASSFRVIPPYGYTF.

V is TRBV5-4 and J is TRBJ2-7; 13 bases align to TRBD2. Germline CDR1 is SGHNT and CDR2 is YYREEE (reference sequence). The CDR3 spans 15 residues. The junction had 4 bases not matched to a gene; V was cut back by 5 bases and J by 2 bases. Written as DNA, the CDR3 is TGTGCCAGCAGTCCGGGACTAGCGGGACCCTACGAGCAGTACTTC. Translated, it gives CASSPGLAGPYEQYF. Using reference TRBV5-4 and TRBJ2-7 for the parts outside the CDR3, the full variable domain is ETGVTQSPTHLIKTRGQQVTLRCSSQSGHNTVSWYQQALGQGPQFIFQYYREEENGRGNFPPRFSGLQFPNYSSELNVNALELDDSALYLCASSPGLAGPYEQYFGPGTRLTVT.

The chain carries TRBV20-1 and TRBJ2-3; D remains ambiguous. Germline CDR1 reads DFQATT; CDR2 reads SNEGSKA (reference sequence). CDR3 length: 11 residues. Trimming removed 6 bases from V and 0 bases from J, with 4 bases in between. Written as DNA, the CDR3 is TGCAGTGCGGGAAGCACAGATACGCAGTATTTT. Protein: CSAGSTDTQYF.